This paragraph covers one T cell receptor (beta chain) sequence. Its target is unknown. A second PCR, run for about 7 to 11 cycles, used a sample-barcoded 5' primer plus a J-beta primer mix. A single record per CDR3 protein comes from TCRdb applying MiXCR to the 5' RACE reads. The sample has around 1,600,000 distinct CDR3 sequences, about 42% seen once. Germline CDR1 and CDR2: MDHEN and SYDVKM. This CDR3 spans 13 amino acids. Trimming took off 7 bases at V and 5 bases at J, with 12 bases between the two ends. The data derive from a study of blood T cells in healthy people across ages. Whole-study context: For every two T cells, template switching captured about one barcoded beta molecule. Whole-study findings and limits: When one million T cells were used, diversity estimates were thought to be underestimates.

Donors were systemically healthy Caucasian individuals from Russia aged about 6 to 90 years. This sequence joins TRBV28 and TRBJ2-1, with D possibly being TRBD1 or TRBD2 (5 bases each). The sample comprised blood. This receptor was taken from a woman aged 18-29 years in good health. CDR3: CASTAVGDNEQFF. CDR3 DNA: TGTGCCAGCACGGCGGTGGGGGACAATGAGCAGTTCTTC.